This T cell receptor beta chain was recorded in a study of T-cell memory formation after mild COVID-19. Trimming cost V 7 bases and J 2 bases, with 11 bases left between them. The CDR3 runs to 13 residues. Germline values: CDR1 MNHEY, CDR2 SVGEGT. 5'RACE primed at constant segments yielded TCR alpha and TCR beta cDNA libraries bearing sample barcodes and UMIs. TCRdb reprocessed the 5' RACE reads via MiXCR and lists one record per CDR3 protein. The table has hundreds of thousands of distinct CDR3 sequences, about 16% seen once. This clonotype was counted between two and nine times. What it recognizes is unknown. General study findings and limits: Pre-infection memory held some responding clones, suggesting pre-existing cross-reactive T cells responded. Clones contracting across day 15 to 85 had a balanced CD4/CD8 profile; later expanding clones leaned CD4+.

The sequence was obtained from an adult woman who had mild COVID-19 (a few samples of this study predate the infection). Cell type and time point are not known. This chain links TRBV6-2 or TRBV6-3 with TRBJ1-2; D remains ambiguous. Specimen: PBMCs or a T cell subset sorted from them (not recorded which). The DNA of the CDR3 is TGTGCCAGCAAAGGCAGCGCGAACTATGGCTACACCTTC. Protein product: CASKGSANYGYTF.